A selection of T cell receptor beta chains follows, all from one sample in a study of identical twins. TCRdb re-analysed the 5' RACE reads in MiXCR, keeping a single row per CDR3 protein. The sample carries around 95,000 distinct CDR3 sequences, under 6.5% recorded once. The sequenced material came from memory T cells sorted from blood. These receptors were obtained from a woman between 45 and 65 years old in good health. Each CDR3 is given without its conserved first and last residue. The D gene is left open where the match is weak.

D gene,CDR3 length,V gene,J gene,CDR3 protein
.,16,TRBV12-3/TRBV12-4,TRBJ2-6,ASGHAGLASGGANVLT
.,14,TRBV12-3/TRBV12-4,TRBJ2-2,ASSTPSGLNTGELF
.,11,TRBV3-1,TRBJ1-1,AVQQGAGTEAF
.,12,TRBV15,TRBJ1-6,ATSKYSDNSPLH
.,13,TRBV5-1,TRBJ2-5,ASSQGGGDQETQY
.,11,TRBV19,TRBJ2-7,ASSISGFYEQY
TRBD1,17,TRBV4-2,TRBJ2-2,ASIRGDRGHSSDTGELF
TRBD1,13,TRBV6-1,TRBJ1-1,ASSAGTGGMTEAF
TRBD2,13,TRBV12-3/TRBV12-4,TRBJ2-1,ASSFGGRPINEQF
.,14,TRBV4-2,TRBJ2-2,ASSPQGGISTGELF
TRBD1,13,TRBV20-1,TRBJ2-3,SASKGQGNRDTQY
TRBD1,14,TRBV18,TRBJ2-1,ASSPMTGVGYNEQF
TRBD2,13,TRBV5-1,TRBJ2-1,ASSATSGRFNEQF
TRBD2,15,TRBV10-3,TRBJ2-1,AISEPLAGGAGGEQF
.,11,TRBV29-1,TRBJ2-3,SVGGGRKDTQY
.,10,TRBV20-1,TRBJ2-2,SARRGTGELF
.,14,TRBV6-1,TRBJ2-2,ASSEAPGVATGELF
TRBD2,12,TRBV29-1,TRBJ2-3,SGQTSGRGDTQY
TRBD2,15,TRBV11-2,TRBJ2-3,ASSSTTSAFLTDTQY
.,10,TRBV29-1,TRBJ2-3,SLGGGTDTQY
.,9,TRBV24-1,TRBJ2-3,ATSKTNTQY
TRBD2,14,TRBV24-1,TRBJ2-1,ATSDPGTTTYNEQF
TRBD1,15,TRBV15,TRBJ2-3,ATSRWRTGTSTDTQY
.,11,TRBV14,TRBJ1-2,ASGEIGGYGYT
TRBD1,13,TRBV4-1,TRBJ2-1,ASSPAGQGGYEQF
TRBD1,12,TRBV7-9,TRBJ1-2,ASSPDRGPDGYT
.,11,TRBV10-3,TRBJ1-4,ATGTEGNEKLF
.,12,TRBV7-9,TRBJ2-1,ASSLTKKDNEQF
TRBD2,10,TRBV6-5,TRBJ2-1,AIGGNYNEQF
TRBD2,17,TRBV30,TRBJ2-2,AWSVGPTSGRAGTGELF
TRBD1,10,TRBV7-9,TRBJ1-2,ASSSAGGGYT
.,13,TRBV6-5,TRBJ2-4,ASSPEGWNRNIQY
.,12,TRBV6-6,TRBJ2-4,ASSLGVAKNIQY
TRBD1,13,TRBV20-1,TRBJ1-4,SARARTGSDEKLF
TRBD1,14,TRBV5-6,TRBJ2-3,ASSPAGTGGRDTQY
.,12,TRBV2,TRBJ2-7,ASGRGRYPYEQY
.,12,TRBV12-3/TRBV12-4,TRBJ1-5,ASSFGASNQPQH
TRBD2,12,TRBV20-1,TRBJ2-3,SAGLAGLTDTQY
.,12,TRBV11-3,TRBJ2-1,ASSDFGGKNEQF
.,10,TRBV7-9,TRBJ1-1,ASSLFDTEAF
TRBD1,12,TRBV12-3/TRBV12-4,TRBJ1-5,ASTDRGGNQPQH
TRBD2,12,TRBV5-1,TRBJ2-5,ASMRTSGMETQY
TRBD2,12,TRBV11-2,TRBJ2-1,ASSFSGTSGIAF
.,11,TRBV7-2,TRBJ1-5,ASSLNEGQPQH